A selection of T cell receptor beta chains follows, all from one sample in a study of T cell responses to AZD1222 COVID-19 vaccine. The assay was immunoSEQ multiplex PCR, and TCRdb's table has in-frame clones only and misses some. The sample holds around 110,000 clones, about 92% seen once. The sequencing here drew on peripheral blood, taken on day 0 of AZD1222 vaccination. Source of these receptors: an adult in good health. CDR3s include the opening cysteine and the closing phenylalanine or tryptophan. A D gene is named only where the DNA matches it firmly. For some rows the clone size is stated as once, few or many, or as a class when expanded; others skip it.

D gene,V gene,clone size,J gene,CDR3 DNA,CDR3 protein
TRBD1,TRBV5-8,NA,TRBJ2-7,TGTGCCAGCAGCCCGGGCTTTGGACAGGTAGGCTACGAGCAGTACTTC,CASSPGFGQVGYEQYF
TRBD2,TRBV18,NA,TRBJ2-7,TGTGCCAGCTCACTCATGCCCCGGGGGGATACCGAGCAGTACTTC,CASSLMPRGDTEQYF
TRBD1,TRBV3-1/TRBV3-2,NA,TRBJ1-4,TGTGCCAGCAGCCAAGCGTATGGACAGGGGCCTGAAAAACTGTTTTTT,CASSQAYGQGPEKLFF
NA,TRBV30,NA,TRBJ1-1,TGTGCCGTAAACAGGGCTGAAGCTTTCTTT,CAVNRAEAFF
NA,TRBV7-9,NA,TRBJ2-7,TGTGCCAGCAGCTTAGTTCTGACGGGTCTGGGGGAGCAGTACTTC,CASSLVLTGLGEQYF
NA,TRBV2,NA,TRBJ1-2,TGTGCCAGCAGGGTACGGGACGTTGGCAATGGCTACACCTTC,CASRVRDVGNGYTF
NA,TRBV10-3,NA,TRBJ1-5,TGTGCCATCAGTGACGACAGGTGGGGACAGCCCCAGCATTTT,CAISDDRWGQPQHF
TRBD2,TRBV5-1,NA,TRBJ2-1,TGCGCCAGCAGCCGGACTAGCGGGAGTACGGAGCAGTTCTTC,CASSRTSGSTEQFF
NA,TRBV5-6,NA,TRBJ1-2,TGTGCCAGCAGCTTGGAAACCGCGGGTCCTTTCTATGGCTACACCTTC,CASSLETAGPFYGYTF
NA,TRBV5-4,once,TRBJ2-7,TGTGCCAGCTTTTCGAGGGGGTCGAACTACGAGCAGTACTTC,CASFSRGSNYEQYF
TRBD1,TRBV5-1,NA,TRBJ1-1,TGCGCCAGCACCCGGACAGGACAAACTGAAGCTTTCTTT,CASTRTGQTEAFF
TRBD2,TRBV27,NA,TRBJ2-2,TGTGCCAGCAGCCGGGGACTAAACACCGGGGAGCTGTTTTTT,CASSRGLNTGELFF
NA,TRBV19,NA,TRBJ2-1,TGTGCCAGTAGCCCAGGGACAATATACAATGAGCAGTTCTTC,CASSPGTIYNEQFF
NA,TRBV13,NA,TRBJ2-5,TGTGCCAGCAGCGCGGATCAGGGAAGAGAGACCCAGTACTTC,CASSADQGRETQYF
TRBD1,TRBV28,NA,TRBJ1-1,TGTGCCAGCAGGGAAACCCCAGGGGGGAACACTGAAGCTTTCTTT,CASRETPGGNTEAFF
TRBD2,TRBV7-2,once,TRBJ2-7,TGTGCCAGCAGCCTATCCGGGACTAGCTTCTCCGAGCAGTACTTC,CASSLSGTSFSEQYF
NA,TRBV10-3,NA,TRBJ2-1,TGTGCCATCTTGCGGGGCTACAATGAGCAGTTCTTC,CAILRGYNEQFF
NA,TRBV28,NA,TRBJ2-7,TGTGCCAGCAGTTTTTGGGTGGGCTACGAGCAGTACTTC,CASSFWVGYEQYF
NA,TRBV29-1,NA,TRBJ1-1,TGCAGCGTTCCTAGGACGAGCACTGAAGCTTTCTTT,CSVPRTSTEAFF
NA,TRBV28,once,TRBJ1-1,TGTGCCAGCGCTTCAGTATACACTGAAGCTTTCTTT,CASASVYTEAFF
NA,TRBV30,NA,TRBJ2-2,TGTGCCTGGAGCTCTTTGCTCGAGGGCGGGGAGCTGTTTTTT,CAWSSLLEGGELFF
NA,TRBV3-1/TRBV3-2,NA,TRBJ2-1,TGTGCCAGCAGCCAAGTACCCTCCTACAATGAGCAGTTCTTC,CASSQVPSYNEQFF
NA,TRBV5-6,NA,TRBJ1-5,TGTGCCAGCAGCTTGGCAGGCGACAATCAGCCCCAGCATTTT,CASSLAGDNQPQHF
NA,TRBV28,medium-sized,TRBJ1-5,TGTGCCAGCAGTTTAAGTGATCAGGGTTTACAGCCCCAGCATTTT,CASSLSDQGLQPQHF
NA,TRBV5-1,NA,TRBJ2-1,TGCGCCAGCAGCCCCTTGGACAGTACCTACAATGAGCAGTTCTTC,CASSPLDSTYNEQFF
TRBD1,TRBV29-1,NA,TRBJ1-6,TGCAGCTTGGGATTAGGCAGGGGGAAAGATAATTCACCCCTCCACTTT,CSLGLGRGKDNSPLHF
TRBD2,TRBV7-9,few,TRBJ2-3,TGTGCCAGCAGCTTAGGAGCTAGCGGGAGGGGCACAGATACGCAGTATTTT,CASSLGASGRGTDTQYF
NA,TRBV20-1,NA,TRBJ1-2,TGCAGTGCTAGCGCGGACTATGGCTACACCTTC,CSASADYGYTF
NA,TRBV24-1,once,TRBJ1-4,TGTGCCACCTCCTCCGTGGAAAATGAAAAACTGTTTTTT,CATSSVENEKLFF
NA,TRBV28,NA,TRBJ2-3,TGTGCCAGCAGTTTCTCTCTTTCCAGGTTTCCCAAAACAGATACGCAGTATTTT,CASSFSLSRFPKTDTQYF
TRBD1,TRBV5-6,NA,TRBJ2-4,TGTGCCAGCAGCTTTGGTTTAGACAGGGTGGACATTCAGTACTTC,CASSFGLDRVDIQYF
NA,TRBV12-3/TRBV12-4,NA,TRBJ2-5,TGTGCCAGCAGTTTATTATGGGAGACCCAGTACTTC,CASSLLWETQYF
TRBD1,TRBV27,NA,TRBJ1-2,TGTGCCAGCAGTTCGGGACAGCCTATCCGGGGCTACACCTTC,CASSSGQPIRGYTF
NA,TRBV10-3,NA,TRBJ1-1,TGTGCCATCAGTGAGGTGGGGCGGGCAGACACTGAAGCTTTCTTT,CAISEVGRADTEAFF
NA,TRBV7-9,NA,TRBJ1-1,TGTGCCAGCAGCTTAGGGGCCGGTTCGGGCACTGAAGCTTTCTTT,CASSLGAGSGTEAFF
NA,TRBV7-9,NA,TRBJ1-2,TGTGCCAGCAGCTCCGGACACAGGGAGAACTATGGCTACACCTTC,CASSSGHRENYGYTF